Listed below are T cell receptor beta chains from one sample, sequenced in a study of T-cell memory formation after mild COVID-19. TCRdb analysed the 5' RACE reads with MiXCR anew, one entry per CDR3 protein. The sample yields some 300,000 distinct CDR3 sequences, approximately 22% seen once. Sequencing input: PBMCs or a T cell subset sorted from them (not recorded which). The origin of the receptors is a man younger than 35 who had mild COVID-19 (a few samples of this study predate the infection). Cell type and time point are not known. The CDR3 runs from the conserved cysteine through the conserved F or W. A D gene is named only where the DNA matches it firmly. Clone size, where shown, is once, few, many, or a class for clones that have expanded.

TRBV5-1	TRBD1	few	TRBJ1-1	CASIAGTGNTEAFF	TGCGCCAGCATTGCCGGGACAGGGAACACTGAAGCTTTCTTT
TRBV20-1	NA	NA	TRBJ2-3	CSARAGASTDTQYF	TGCAGTGCTAGAGCGGGGGCTAGCACAGATACGCAGTATTTT
TRBV5-1	TRBD1	few	TRBJ1-5	CASSPFPDRGEGQPQHF	TGCGCCAGCAGCCCCTTCCCCGACAGGGGAGAGGGCCAGCCCCAGCATTTT
TRBV2	NA	NA	TRBJ2-2	CASSGRPNTVELFF	TGTGCCAGCAGCGGACGTCCGAACACCGTGGAGCTGTTTTTT
TRBV4-2	NA	few	TRBJ2-3	CASSQGKGAAESTDTQYF	TGTGCCAGCAGCCAAGGAAAAGGGGCGGCGGAGTCCACAGATACGCAGTATTTT
TRBV6-5	TRBD1	many	TRBJ1-3	CASRRDRGDTIYF	TGTGCCAGCAGGCGGGACAGGGGGGACACCATATATTTT
TRBV4-1	NA	few	TRBJ2-5	CASSQALSFSETQYF	TGCGCCAGCAGCCAAGCCTTATCCTTTTCAGAGACCCAGTACTTC
TRBV20-1	NA	NA	TRBJ2-7	CSASSGAYEQYF	TGCAGTGCTAGCTCAGGAGCCTACGAGCAGTACTTC
TRBV5-1	NA	few	TRBJ2-3	CASPGQSTDTQYF	TGCGCCAGCCCGGGGCAGTCCACAGATACGCAGTATTTT
TRBV2	NA	NA	TRBJ2-2	CASSVLVDTGELFF	TGTGCCAGCAGTGTGTTGGTAGACACCGGGGAGCTGTTTTTT
TRBV28	NA	few	TRBJ2-1	CASTQSGDVNEQFF	TGTGCCAGCACTCAGTCGGGGGACGTCAATGAGCAGTTCTTC
TRBV7-2	NA	NA	TRBJ2-3	CASSHLLGYTDTQYF	TGTGCCAGCAGCCATCTTCTAGGATACACAGATACGCAGTATTTT
TRBV4-3	NA	NA	TRBJ2-3	CASSQGAITDTQYF	TGCGCCAGCAGCCAAGGGGCCATCACAGATACGCAGTATTTT
TRBV6-2/TRBV6-3	NA	NA	TRBJ1-5	CASRFGGQNNQPQHF	TGTGCCAGCAGATTCGGTGGTCAGAACAATCAGCCCCAGCATTTT
TRBV9	NA	few	TRBJ2-7	CASSVATRGYEQYF	TGTGCCAGCAGCGTAGCTACCAGGGGCTACGAGCAGTACTTC
TRBV5-6	NA	NA	TRBJ1-6	CASSLGDTAGSSYNSPLHF	TGTGCCAGCAGCTTGGGTGACACCGCCGGGAGCTCCTATAATTCACCCCTCCACTTT
TRBV7-2	NA	NA	TRBJ1-1	CASSFGLTSEAFF	TGTGCCAGCAGCTTTGGACTGACCTCTGAAGCTTTCTTT
TRBV5-1	NA	NA	TRBJ2-2	CASSLTVHETGELFF	TGCGCCAGCAGCTTAACCGTACATGAAACCGGGGAGCTGTTTTTT
TRBV12-3/TRBV12-4	NA	NA	TRBJ2-5	CASSLFRQLQETQYF	TGTGCCAGCAGTTTATTTAGACAGCTCCAAGAGACCCAGTACTTC
TRBV4-1	NA	NA	TRBJ1-1	CASSQPARGANTEAFF	TGCGCCAGCAGCCAACCAGCGCGTGGAGCGAACACTGAAGCTTTCTTT
TRBV5-1	TRBD1	few	TRBJ2-5	CASSLDTQGAGETQYF	TGCGCCAGCAGCTTGGATACCCAGGGGGCGGGAGAGACCCAGTACTTC
TRBV7-9	NA	few	TRBJ2-5	CASSSWTFGQETQYF	TGTGCCAGCAGCTCCTGGACCTTCGGGCAAGAGACCCAGTACTTC
TRBV12-3/TRBV12-4	NA	few	TRBJ1-1	CASSSGTSGYTKAFF	TGTGCCAGCAGTTCCGGGACATCCGGATATACTAAGGCTTTCTTT
TRBV5-1	TRBD1	NA	TRBJ2-1	CASSLVWDRASNEQFF	TGCGCCAGCAGCTTGGTATGGGACAGGGCTAGCAATGAGCAGTTCTTC
TRBV7-9	NA	NA	TRBJ2-6	CASSSTGVTGANVLTF	TGTGCCAGCAGCTCCACCGGAGTAACTGGGGCCAACGTCCTGACTTTC
TRBV6-5	TRBD1	few	TRBJ2-2	CASSYDSRTGGGTGELFF	TGTGCCAGCAGTTATGACTCCCGGACAGGGGGCGGTACCGGGGAGCTGTTTTTT
TRBV4-3	TRBD1	NA	TRBJ1-2	CASSLETGIPYGYTF	TGCGCCAGCAGCCTCGAGACAGGGATCCCCTATGGCTACACCTTC
TRBV7-9	NA	NA	TRBJ1-2	CASSAGGGNYGYTF	TGTGCCAGCAGCGCCGGAGGGGGGAACTATGGCTACACCTTC
TRBV6-2/TRBV6-3	NA	NA	TRBJ1-5	CASGEDNNQPQHF	TGTGCCAGCGGAGAGGACAACAATCAGCCCCAGCATTTT
TRBV21-1	NA	NA	TRBJ2-7	CASSEKGLVSSEQYF	TGTGCCAGCAGCGAAAAGGGACTAGTTTCTTCCGAGCAGTACTTC
TRBV4-3	NA	few	TRBJ2-1	CASSQETAGYNEQFF	TGCGCCAGCAGCCAAGAAACTGCGGGGTACAATGAGCAGTTCTTC
TRBV3-1	NA	few	TRBJ2-6	CASSASSSGANVLTF	TGTGCCAGCAGCGCCAGCAGCTCTGGGGCCAACGTCCTGACTTTC